The text below deals with one T cell receptor beta chain. Its antigen remains unknown. The data were obtained in a study of beta chain features in type 1 diabetes. Study at large: Across every sample, around 98 million sorted cells were examined in total. Regarding the study as a whole: Type 1 diabetes patients had TCRB CDR3s that were shorter (moderately but significantly so) in all four CD4+ subsets.

Reverse transcribing all isolated RNA meant expressed TCRB transcripts were sequenced. Sequencing used immunoSEQ multiplex PCR; TCRdb keeps in-frame clones, though not all of them. The table has 350,000 to 450,000 clones, more than 11% seen once. The CDR3 length is 15 residues. Looked up from germline, CDR1 is SGHNT and CDR2 is YENEEA. V lost 0 bases and J 4 bases, leaving 10 bases between the germline ends. The V and J genes are TRBV11-3 and TRBJ2-1; D not resolved. The receptor's source is a man aged 25-45 years in good health. Sequenced sample: naive CD4+ T cells from blood. For the CDR3, the DNA is TGTGCCAGCAGCTTAGAAGGGCAGGTTTACAATGAGCAGTTCTTC. Encoded protein: CASSLEGQVYNEQFF.